What follows are 15 T cell receptor beta chains derived from one specimen sequenced in a study of regulatory T cells in long-lasting Graves disease. Arm-PCR of CDR3 regions and iRepertoire HTBI primers were used to build TCR beta libraries. TCRdb ran MiXCR on the multiplex PCR reads and lists one entry per CDR3 protein. The sample carries about 470,000 distinct CDR3 sequences, around 20% recorded once. This sample's time point: persistent/refractory GD, antithyroid drugs over 5 years with positive TRAb. With RNA extracted from PBMCs as input, the TCR library was made. Sequences were derived from peripheral blood mononuclear cells (PBMCs), sampled when the disease was refractory, from a patient treated with antithyroid drugs. These receptors originate from a female donor with Graves disease.

Only a few counts were recorded for this clonotype. This chain links TRBV7-8 with TRBJ2-7; TRBD1 matches at 7 bases. Trimming took 5 bases from V and 0 from J; bases not matched to a gene: 10. The length of the CDR3 is 16 residues. CDR1 is SGHVS, CDR2 FQNEAQ, per germline. The CDR3 bases are TGTGCCAGCAGCACCTCGGGACGGGACAGCTCCTACGAGCAGTACTTC. Protein: CASSTSGRDSSYEQYF.

Concerning this clonotype itself: A clone one base away is much larger, so this may be a read error. The chain uses TRBV6-5 and TRBJ2-7, with 11 bases fitting TRBD2. The CDR3 loop spans 15 amino acids. Germline-derived CDR1 and CDR2 are MNHEY and SVGAGI. This CDR3 is CVSSYTSGRHYEQYF. In DNA form, the CDR3 reads TGTGTCAGCAGTTACACTAGCGGGAGACATTACGAGCAGTACTTC.

Ten or more counts support this clonotype. The chain is built from TRBV7-9 and TRBJ2-4; TRBD1 agrees at 7 bases. Trimming cost V 2 bases and J 12 bases; bases outside gene matches: 10. Germline V CDR1 and CDR2: SEHNR, FQNEAQ (reference sequence). CDR3 length: 14 residues. The CDR3 spells CASSLLEQGLSQYF. CDR3 sequence (DNA): TGTGCCAGCAGCTTACTAGAACAGGGGCTTTCTCAGTACTTC.

The V call is TRBV14, the J call TRBJ1-2; D is unresolved. Germline V gene lookup returns CDR1 SGHDN and CDR2 FVKESK. The CDR3 loop spans 15 amino acids. Trimming shortened V by 4 bases and J by 8 bases, and 20 bases separated the two germline ends. CDR3 sequence: CASSPLTLTLEGYTF. For the CDR3, the DNA is TGTGCCAGCAGCCCCTTAACACTGACTCTTGAGGGCTACACCTTC.

CDR3 sequence: CASSQDQGQYNEQFF. CDR3 bases: TGCGCCAGCAGCCAAGATCAGGGCCAGTACAATGAGCAGTTCTTC. V usage is TRBV4-3 and J usage is TRBJ2-1; D may be TRBD1 (5 bases). V was cut by 0 bases and J by 4 bases, with 10 bases left in between. Germline-derived CDR1 and CDR2 are LGHNA and YSLEER. The CDR3 contains 15 residues.

The table lists this clonotype with many counts. The J gene is TRBJ2-7, the V gene TRBV6-1; 8 bases agree with TRBD1. Losses at the gene ends were 6 bases for V and 5 bases for J; bases not matched to a gene: 9. This CDR3 has 14 residues. Germline V gene sequence: CDR1 MNHNS, CDR2 SASEGT. The CDR3 sequence is CASSLQTGAHEQYF. The CDR3 nucleotides are TGTGCCAGCAGCCTTCAGACAGGGGCCCACGAGCAGTACTTC.

This clonotype was found many times. This chain connects TRBV29-1 to TRBJ2-5; D unclear. Deletions cut 3 bases from V and 5 bases from J, with 7 bases between. The CDR3 extends over 11 amino acids. Germline assignment: CDR1 SQVTM and CDR2 ANQGSEA. The CDR3 DNA follows: TGCAGCGTTGACAGCATGGAGACCCAGTACTTC. This encodes CSVDSMETQYF.

This clonotype was observed many times. The gene calls are TRBV20-1 and TRBJ2-5; no reliable D call. Trimming took 7 bases from V and 3 from J, leaving 6 bases between them. The CDR3 sequence is 10 residues long. The germline CDR1 and CDR2 sequences are DFQATT and SNEGSKA (reference sequence). The CDR3 nucleotides read TGCAGTGGTCAGAAAGAGACCCAGTACTTC. As protein: CSGQKETQYF.

CDR3 sequence: CASSPRTLTGELFF. CDR3 sequence (DNA): TGTGCCAGCAGCCCCCGGACTTTAACCGGGGAGCTGTTTTTT. The V and J genes are TRBV9 and TRBJ2-2; tentative D call: TRBD2 (5 bases). Looked up from germline, CDR1 is SGDLS and CDR2 is YYNGEE. CDR3 length: 14 residues. Trimming took off 4 bases at V and 5 bases at J, with 12 bases between the two ends.

This clonotype was counted ten times or more. V gene TRBV7-9 combines with J gene TRBJ2-5; D ambiguous. V gave up 4 bases and J gave up 5 bases, with 20 bases separating them. There are 16 residues in the CDR3. Germline CDR1 and CDR2: SEHNR and FQNEAQ (reference sequence). The CDR3 loop is CASSWVQQPQRETQYF. CDR3 bases: TGTGCCAGCAGCTGGGTCCAGCAGCCTCAAAGGGAGACCCAGTACTTC. Together with reference TRBV7-9 and TRBJ2-5, the CDR3 gives the full variable domain: DTGVSQNPRHKITKRGQNVTFRCDPISEHNRLYWYRQTLGQGPEFLTYFQNEAQLEKSRLLSDRFSAERPKGSFSTLEIQRTEQGDSAMYLCASSWVQQPQRETQYFGPGTRLLVL.

The chain combines TRBV30 with TRBJ1-3; 9 nucleotides agree with TRBD1. This CDR3 region has 13 residues. V lost 7 bases, J lost 1 base, and 2 bases stayed unmatched. CDR1 GTSNPN and CDR2 SVGIG come from the germline V gene (reference sequence). CDR3 bases: TGTGCCTACGACAGGGGGTCTGGAAACACCATATATTTT. Translated, it gives CAYDRGSGNTIYF.

The sample holds many counts of this clonotype. V is TRBV20-1 and J is TRBJ2-1; D call uncertain. V lost 5 bases and J 4 bases, leaving 12 bases between the germline ends. CDR3 size: 13 residues. Germline V lookup: CDR1 DFQATT, CDR2 SNEGSKA (reference sequence). The CDR3 bases are TGCAGTGCTTCTCGTTTAAATTACAATGAGCAGTTCTTC. Amino acids: CSASRLNYNEQFF.

This clonotype was seen a few times. The chain is built from TRBV19 and TRBJ2-5, with D perhaps TRBD1 (7 bases). The CDR3 has 14 amino acids. V dropped 11 bases and J dropped 4 bases, with 20 bases sitting between them. The germline CDR1 and CDR2 sequences are LNHDA and SQIVND (reference sequence). CDR3 sequence: CASKRAGGLETQYF. CDR3 bases: TGTGCCTCCAAACGGGCAGGGGGACTAGAGACCCAGTACTTC. The variable domain in full, completed from reference TRBV19 and TRBJ2-5, reads DGGITQSPKYLFRKEGQNVTLSCEQNLNHDAMYWYRQDPGQGLRLIYYSQIVNDFQKGDIAEGYSVSREKKESFPLTVTSAQKNPTAFYLCASKRAGGLETQYFGPGTRLLVL.

This clonotype was seen repeatedly, ten times or more. V usage is TRBV2 and J usage is TRBJ2-7, with unresolved D. In germline, CDR1 is SNHLY, CDR2 FYNNEI. V was shortened by 3 bases and J by 0 bases, with 6 bases between the two germline ends. This CDR3 is built from 13 residues. CDR3 bases: TGTGCCAGCAGTGACGTATACTCCTACGAGCAGTACTTC. This sequence encodes CASSDVYSYEQYF.

This clonotype was counted at least ten times. The V and J genes are TRBV6-1 and TRBJ1-1; D not resolved. The CDR3 totals 14 residues. Trimming took 8 bases from V and 4 from J, leaving 17 bases between them. Germline lookup yields CDR1 MNHNS and CDR2 SASEGT. Here the CDR3 DNA reads TGTGCCAGCGGCGAAAAAACCCGCATCACTGAAGCTTTCTTT. Translated, it gives CASGEKTRITEAFF.